The sequence of this TCR beta chain was determined in a study of shared clonotypes between healthy human individuals. DNA at approximately 200 ng, 30,000 or so T cell genomes, went into sorted-subset replicate PCRs. Method: immunoSEQ multiplex PCR; TCRdb's copy keeps in-frame clones and lacks some. The sample has around 2,000,000 clones, roughly 94% seen once. With V trimmed by 3 bases and J by 2 bases, 4 bases remained unmatched. There are 16 residues in the CDR3. From germline, CDR1 is SEHNR and CDR2 FQNEAQ (reference sequence). Naive-designated CD8 cells lacked CD45RO, were positively enriched for CCR7, and omitted terminally differentiated effector memory CD45RA+ cells.

The chain employs TRBV7-9 and TRBJ2-1, with 10 positions matching TRBD2. The sequence was obtained from a man between 18 and 29 years old in good health. The sample comprised naive CD8+ T cells sorted from blood. The DNA of the CDR3 is TGTGCCAGCAGCTTGTCGAGCGGGAGGGCCTACAATGAGCAGTTCTTC. Translation gives CASSLSSGRAYNEQFF.